The clone carrying this T cell receptor (beta chain) was found a few times. The antigen is undetermined. The sample is drawn from a study of cytomegalovirus exposure and HLA in healthy donors. Trimming took off 2 bases at V and 5 bases at J, with 3 bases between the two ends. The CDR3 contains 11 residues. From germline, CDR1 is GTSNPN and CDR2 SVGIG (reference sequence). Whole-study results and caveats: Donor immune exposure was known only as CMV serostatus.

PCR primers comprised 60 Vbeta and 13 Jbeta primers. Generated by immunoSEQ multiplex PCR, the TCRdb table keeps only in-frame clones and is missing some. The data hold 210,000 or so clones, with roughly 79% observed a single time. The sequence was collected from a man aged 18 to 29 in good health and CMV-seronegative. V gene TRBV30 combines with J gene TRBJ2-2; D is unclear. The sample consisted of PBMCs. CDR3 region: CAWSLTGELFF. For the CDR3, the DNA is TGTGCCTGGAGTCTGACCGGGGAGCTGTTTTTT.